Shown below are 22 T cell receptor beta chains from a single sample sequenced in a study of CD8 T cells in ankylosing spondylitis. TCRdb passed the 5' RACE reads through MiXCR, listing each CDR3 protein once. The sample has roughly 280,000 distinct CDR3 sequences, around 20% seen once. The sequenced sample consisted of blood, either unsorted or a sorted T cell fraction (not recorded which). These receptors were taken from a male donor with ankylosing spondylitis or in good health (not recorded which).

This clonotype was seen once. The chain is built from TRBV12-3 or TRBV12-4 and TRBJ2-4; no clear D. CDR3 length: 11 amino acids. V lost 5 bases to trimming and J lost 8 bases, with 7 bases between them. The CDR3 coding sequence is TGTGCCAGCAGTGCTTTAGACATTCAGTACTTC. It is translated as CASSALDIQYF.

In its sample, this clonotype was seen a few times. The rearrangement uses TRBV28 and TRBJ2-3; 8 bases agree with TRBD2. Germline V gene data show CDR1 as MDHEN and CDR2 as SYDVKM. The V segment lost 11 bases and the J segment 7 bases; nucleotides outside the gene matches: 8. The CDR3 extends over 12 amino acids. This CDR3 reads CASRGGYYTQYF. The CDR3, as DNA: TGTGCCTCCCGGGGGGGGTACTATACGCAGTATTTT.

This clonotype was seen more than once but under ten times. This chain uses TRBV20-1 with TRBJ2-5; D is uncertain. CDR1 is DFQATT and CDR2 is SNEGSKA in the germline V gene (reference sequence). Deletions cut 1 base from V and 9 bases from J, with 12 bases between. CDR3 length equals 12 residues. CDR3 residues: CSARGQALAQYF. In nucleotides, the CDR3 is TGCAGTGCTAGAGGCCAAGCTCTGGCCCAGTACTTC.

The rearrangement uses TRBV27 and TRBJ2-5; D call uncertain. V was cut by 3 bases and J by 0 bases, with 11 bases left in between. Germline CDR1 reads MNHEY; CDR2 reads SMNVEV (reference sequence). This CDR3 has 15 amino acids. The CDR3 DNA reads TGTGCCAGCAGTTTTTCGGTCGGGTACCAAGAGACCCAGTACTTC. This translates into CASSFSVGYQETQYF.

The chain is built from TRBV4-1 and TRBJ1-5; unclear D gene. This CDR3 has 15 residues. Per the germline V gene, CDR1 is MGHRA and CDR2 is YSYEKL. Between the trimmed V and J ends, which lost 0 bases and 4 bases, there was a span of 10 bases. The CDR3 DNA sequence: TGCGCCAGCAGCCAAGAAGGCACTCCGAATCAGCCCCAGCATTTT. Translated, it gives CASSQEGTPNQPQHF.

In its sample, this clonotype was seen a few times. The V gene is TRBV7-2, the J gene TRBJ2-1; TRBD1 agrees at 11 bases. Unmatched junction bases numbered 5, after V lost 0 bases and J lost 7 bases. CDR1 is SGHTA and CDR2 is FQGNSA in the germline V gene. This CDR3 spans 16 amino acids. CDR3 loop: CASSLAAGQGVNEQFF. In DNA form, the CDR3 reads TGTGCCAGCAGCTTAGCGGCGGGACAGGGGGTAAATGAGCAGTTCTTC.

The genes are TRBV3-1 and TRBJ1-2; 8 bases align to TRBD1. The V gene end was trimmed by 1 base and the J gene end by 4 bases; junction bases not matched to a gene: 8. Germline assignment: CDR1 LGHDT and CDR2 YNNKEL (reference sequence). This CDR3 spans 16 amino acids. The CDR3 sequence is CASSQAGTGAPYGYTF. Here the CDR3 DNA reads TGTGCCAGCAGCCAAGCGGGGACAGGAGCCCCCTATGGCTACACCTTC. Filled out from reference TRBV3-1 and TRBJ1-2, the complete variable domain reads DTAVSQTPKYLVTQMGNDKSIKCEQNLGHDTMYWYKQDSKKFLKIMFSYNNKELIINETVPNRFSPKSPDKAHLNLHINSLELGDSAVYFCASSQAGTGAPYGYTFGSGTRLTVV.

This clonotype was found many times. The V and J genes are TRBV9 and TRBJ1-2, with D unclear. The CDR3 spans 13 residues. CDR1 is SGDLS, CDR2 YYNGEE, per germline. With 2 bases removed from V and 0 bases from J, the gap between germline ends came to 5 bases. CDR3 in amino acids: CASSVNANYGYTF. In DNA form, the CDR3 reads TGTGCCAGCAGCGTTAACGCTAACTATGGCTACACCTTC.

This clonotype showed up many times. The V gene is TRBV6-1, the J gene TRBJ2-1, with TRBD1 matching 8 bases. V gave up 6 bases and J gave up 6 bases; unmatched junction bases: 7. The CDR3 length is 14 residues. CDR1 is MNHNS and CDR2 is SASEGT in the germline V gene. CDR3 sequence (DNA): TGTGCCAGCAGAGCCGGGACAGGAGGCAATGAGCAGTTCTTC. This encodes CASRAGTGGNEQFF.

Ten or more counts support this clonotype. J is TRBJ1-1 and V is TRBV5-1; TRBD1 might be the D (6 bases). The CDR3 totals 15 residues. The V gene's germline CDR1 is SGHRS and CDR2 YFSETQ. V lost 4 bases, J lost 1 base, and 14 bases lay in between. The CDR3 is CASSLWDTQNTEAFF. CDR3 bases: TGCGCCAGCAGCCTCTGGGACACCCAGAACACTGAAGCTTTCTTT. The variable domain in full, with the rest retrieved from reference TRBV5-1 and TRBJ1-1, is KAGVTQTPRYLIKTRGQQVTLSCSPISGHRSVSWYQQTPGQGLQFLFEYFSETQRNKGNFPGRFSGRQFSNSRSEMNVSTLELGDSALYLCASSLWDTQNTEAFFGQGTRLTVV.

This chain uses TRBV20-1 with TRBJ2-3, with TRBD1 as a possible D gene (6 bases). V was clipped by 0 bases and J by 3 bases, with 16 bases between them. The CDR3 contains 16 residues. The germline V gene has CDR1 DFQATT and CDR2 SNEGSKA (reference sequence). The CDR3 protein is CSARDWAVRGTDTQYF. CDR3 in DNA: TGCAGTGCTAGAGATTGGGCGGTGAGGGGGACAGATACGCAGTATTTT.

This clonotype has just a few counts. The chain links TRBV12-3 or TRBV12-4 to TRBJ2-2; 8 nucleotides match TRBD1. The CDR3 runs to 15 residues. V gave up 6 bases and J gave up 4 bases; unmatched junction bases: 7. The CDR3 is CASSQQGVGTGELFF. The CDR3 nucleotides are TGTGCCAGCAGCCAACAGGGGGTCGGCACCGGGGAGCTGTTTTTT.

This clonotype was counted many times. This rearrangement joins TRBV5-1 to TRBJ1-1; 8 bases map to TRBD1. CDR3 length: 18 residues. The germline V gene encodes CDR1 SGHRS and CDR2 YFSETQ. After removal of 4 bases from V and 0 bases from J, the junction contained 14 bases not matched to a gene. CDR3 loop: CASSLWPGGNMMNTEAFF. The CDR3, as DNA: TGCGCCAGCAGCCTATGGCCAGGGGGCAACATGATGAACACTGAAGCTTTCTTT.

The rearrangement uses TRBV7-9 and TRBJ1-1, with TRBD1 matching 8 bases. Germline CDR1 SEHNR, CDR2 FQNEAQ (reference sequence). V dropped 3 bases and J dropped 6; count of bases not matched to a gene: 6. The CDR3 spans 14 residues. CDR3 DNA: TGTGCCAGCAGCTTGTGGACAGGGACCTCTGAAGCTTTCTTT. Protein: CASSLWTGTSEAFF.

V gene TRBV20-1 combines with J gene TRBJ2-1, with 8 positions matching TRBD2. The CDR3 is 14 residues long. Germline V lookup: CDR1 DFQATT, CDR2 SNEGSKA (reference sequence). The J segment lost 5 bases and the V segment lost 5 bases, leaving 8 bases of the junction unmatched. CDR3: CSAESGGGHNEQFF. CDR3 sequence (DNA): TGCAGTGCTGAGAGCGGGGGTGGCCACAATGAGCAGTTCTTC.

The chain combines TRBV7-9 with TRBJ1-1, with 9 positions matching TRBD1. This CDR3 comprises 17 residues. Per the germline V gene, CDR1 is SEHNR and CDR2 is FQNEAQ (reference sequence). Trimming cost V 1 base and J 0 bases; bases outside gene matches: 6. The CDR3 nucleotides are TGTGCCAGCAGCTTAGTCCGACAGGGGGTATTGAACACTGAAGCTTTCTTT. It translates to CASSLVRQGVLNTEAFF.

This CDR3 reads CSASLGGLQPQHF. DNA for the CDR3: TGCAGTGCTAGTTTAGGGGGGCTTCAGCCCCAGCATTTT. This chain joins TRBV20-1 and TRBJ1-5, with D possibly TRBD1 on 6 matching bases. The CDR3 has 13 amino acids. V lost 3 bases and J lost 6, with 12 bases in between. Germline V CDR1 and CDR2: DFQATT, SNEGSKA (reference sequence).

This clonotype has at least ten counts. The chain links TRBV29-1 to TRBJ2-1; D is uncertain. This CDR3 contains 11 residues. The V and J ends lost 1 base and 4 bases respectively, with 2 bases between them. The germline V gene encodes CDR1 SQVTM and CDR2 ANQGSEA. The CDR3 nucleotides are TGCAGCGTTGAAGGGTACAATGAGCAGTTCTTC. Translating it yields CSVEGYNEQFF.

The rearrangement links TRBV6-6 to TRBJ2-7; possible D gene TRBD2, 5 bases. This CDR3 contains 11 residues. CDR1 is MNHNY and CDR2 is SVGAGI in the germline V gene (reference sequence). V was shortened by 6 bases and J by 4 bases, with 7 bases between the two germline ends. The CDR3 bases are TGTGCCAGCAGCGGGGAGTACGAGCAGTACGTC. Protein sequence: CASSGEYEQYV.

The genes are TRBV7-8 and TRBJ1-1, with D possibly TRBD1 on 6 matching bases. Per germline, CDR1 SGHVS and CDR2 FQNEAQ. The V end was cut by 4 bases, the J end by 10 bases, with 7 bases between. The CDR3 is 10 amino acids. The DNA for the CDR3 is TGTGCCAGCAGCTCAGGGGTAGCTTTCTTT. Translated: CASSSGVAFF.

A word on this clonotype: A read error is possible here, since a much larger clone lies one base away. The CDR3 nucleotides read TGTGCCAGCCGGCCCGGGACACAGAACACCGGGGAGCTGTTTTTT. Amino acid sequence: CASRPGTQNTGELFF. The V and J genes are TRBV3-1 and TRBJ2-2, with D maybe TRBD1 (6 bases). Trimming took 8 bases from V and 1 from J, leaving 14 bases between them. The germline gives CDR1 LGHDT, CDR2 YNNKEL (reference sequence). CDR3 length: 15 residues.

This clonotype was seen only a few times. The chain couples TRBV29-1 to TRBJ2-7; no reliable D call. There are 14 residues in the CDR3. Trimming left V 0 bases short and J 3 bases short, with 12 bases between. Germline loops: CDR1 SQVTM, CDR2 ANQGSEA. CDR3 sequence reads: CSVEDRPSIYEQYV. The CDR3 bases are TGCAGCGTTGAAGATCGGCCTTCTATCTACGAGCAGTACGTC.